Following are 22 T cell receptor beta chains from one sample sequenced in a study of T cell repertoires in cytomegalovirus infection. Using its own MiXCR run on the reads, TCRdb lists one record per CDR3 protein. The profile shows approximately 200,000 distinct CDR3 sequences, approximately 22% of them singletons. The sequencing sample was made of CD8+ T cells from PBMCs. All receptors derive from a human donor in good health (CMV status not recorded). Some clones in this sample may be carry-over from other donors' samples.

The chain couples TRBV12-3 or TRBV12-4 to TRBJ2-2; perhaps TRBD2 as D (5 bases). Trimming stripped 6 bases from V and 3 bases from J, with 14 bases between. The CDR3 has 15 residues. CDR3 amino acids: CASSPRGTYTGELFF. The DNA for the CDR3 is TGTGCCAGCAGCCCCCGGGGTACCTACACCGGGGAGCTGTTTTTT.

This clonotype was picked up many times. The J gene is TRBJ2-1, the V gene TRBV7-8, with 8 bases aligning to TRBD1. Germline loops: CDR1 SGHVS, CDR2 FQNEAQ. This CDR3 has 17 residues. Unmatched junction bases numbered 9, after V lost 4 bases and J lost 1 base. CDR3 region: CASSSDRDLRSYNEQFF. The CDR3 DNA is TGTGCCAGCAGCTCGGACAGGGATTTACGTTCCTACAATGAGCAGTTCTTC. The complete variable domain, with remaining parts taken from reference TRBV7-8 and TRBJ2-1, reads GAGVSQSPRYKVAKRGQDVALRCDPISGHVSLFWYQQALGQGPEFLTYFQNEAQLDKSGLPSDRFFAERPEGSVSTLKIQRTQQEDSAVYLCASSSDRDLRSYNEQFFGPGTRLTVL.

This clonotype was counted a few times. The chain employs TRBV28 and TRBJ1-2; 11 bases align to TRBD1. The trim removed 6 bases at V and 7 bases at J, leaving 7 bases unmatched. This CDR3 is built from 14 residues. Germline V gives CDR1 MDHEN, CDR2 SYDVKM. CDR3 bases: TGTGCCAGCAGCAGGACAGGGGGCGCAGGTGGCTACACCTTC. The encoded protein is CASSRTGGAGGYTF.

The chain uses TRBV5-5 and TRBJ1-4; TRBD1 matches at 8 bases. The germline V gene encodes CDR1 SGHKS and CDR2 YYEKEE (reference sequence). The V gene end was trimmed by 4 bases and the J gene end by 0 bases; junction bases not matched to a gene: 20. CDR3 size: 21 residues. The CDR3 DNA reads TGTGCCAGCAGCCGTATTCCGGGACAGGAGACTTGGGGCGCAACTAATGAAAAACTGTTTTTT. Translated, it gives CASSRIPGQETWGATNEKLFF.

This clonotype was seen many times. The V call is TRBV5-1, the J call TRBJ2-7; TRBD1 aligns across 9 bases. V trimming: 4 bases; J trimming: 6 bases; junction bases outside the gene matches: 8. CDR1 is SGHRS and CDR2 is YFSETQ in the germline V gene. There are 14 residues in the CDR3. CDR3 bases: TGCGCCAGCAGCCCTTGGACAGGGGATACCGAGCAGTACTTC. Protein sequence: CASSPWTGDTEQYF.

The chain employs TRBV7-9 and TRBJ2-1, with TRBD2 matching 13 bases. Losses at the gene ends were 4 bases for V and 0 bases for J; bases not matched to a gene: 12. The CDR3 runs to 20 residues. Looked up from germline, CDR1 is SEHNR and CDR2 is FQNEAQ (reference sequence). CDR3 nucleotides: TGTGCCAGCAGCTCTATATCCGGGACTAGCGGGACAAACTCCTACAATGAGCAGTTCTTC. Protein product: CASSSISGTSGTNSYNEQFF.

The chain couples TRBV20-1 to TRBJ1-6, with 8 nucleotides matching TRBD1. CDR1 DFQATT and CDR2 SNEGSKA come from the germline V gene (reference sequence). The CDR3 runs 17 residues. After removal of 0 bases from V and 3 bases from J, the junction contained 7 bases not matched to a gene. CDR3 nucleotide sequence: TGCAGTGCTAGAGATCCGGGGACAGGTGACTATAATTCACCCCTCCACTTT. Translation gives CSARDPGTGDYNSPLHF.

The table lists this clonotype with a few counts. The chain links TRBV28 to TRBJ1-5; possible D gene TRBD1, 6 bases. The germline gives CDR1 MDHEN, CDR2 SYDVKM. The CDR3 extends over 18 amino acids. Trimming took 8 bases from V and 0 from J, leaving 23 bases between them. The CDR3 sequence is CASGGRGGRGYSNQPQHF. The CDR3 DNA follows: TGTGCCAGCGGAGGACGCGGGGGGAGGGGGTATAGCAATCAGCCCCAGCATTTT.

This clonotype was picked up many times. The rearrangement links TRBV7-9 to TRBJ1-1; D uncertain. V gave up 1 base and J gave up 8 bases, with 8 bases separating them. CDR1 and CDR2 from the germline V gene are SEHNR and FQNEAQ (reference sequence). The CDR3 has 12 amino acids. CDR3 coding DNA: TGTGCCAGCAGCTTAGGGGATGGGGAAGCTTTCTTT. Amino acid sequence: CASSLGDGEAFF.

Concerning this clonotype: This clone may be a read error of a much larger clone one base away. The chain joins TRBV6-5 to TRBJ2-1; 10 bases fit TRBD1. Looked up from germline, CDR1 is MNHEY and CDR2 is SVGAGI. J lost 6 bases, V lost 6 bases, and 5 bases had no gene match. CDR3 size: 14 residues. CDR3 DNA sequence: TGTGCCAGCAGCCCGGGACAGGGGTTCAATGAGCAGTTCTTC. Its protein product is CASSPGQGFNEQFF.

The chain has TRBV20-1 and TRBJ2-1; 14 bases fit TRBD2. CDR1 is DFQATT, CDR2 SNEGSKA, per germline (reference sequence). This CDR3 is built from 16 residues. Trimming cost V 6 bases and J 6 bases; bases outside gene matches: 10. CDR3 sequence: CSARLAGGQRSNEQFF. CDR3 bases: TGCAGTGCCAGACTAGCGGGGGGGCAACGGAGCAATGAGCAGTTCTTC.

At least ten counts were recorded for this clonotype. The rearrangement joins TRBV19 to TRBJ1-1; D uncertain. V lost 7 bases, J lost 0 bases, and 9 bases lay in between. Germline lookup yields CDR1 LNHDA and CDR2 SQIVND (reference sequence). The length of the CDR3 is 13 residues. In DNA form, the CDR3 reads TGTGCCAGTAAGGGAGAAATGAACACTGAAGCTTTCTTT. Translating gives CASKGEMNTEAFF.

This clonotype was observed a handful of times. The chain couples TRBV14 to TRBJ1-1, with D possibly TRBD1 on 5 matching bases. Trimming removed 0 bases at V and 0 bases at J, with 14 bases between. CDR1 is SGHDN, CDR2 FVKESK, per germline. The CDR3 spans 17 residues. The CDR3 DNA reads TGTGCCAGCAGCCAAGATAAGGGGCTACTCCTGAACACTGAAGCTTTCTTT. Its protein product is CASSQDKGLLLNTEAFF.

The chain couples TRBV19 to TRBJ1-1; 8 bases fit TRBD1. Germline V CDR1 and CDR2: LNHDA, SQIVND (reference sequence). The length of the CDR3 is 14 residues. Unmatched junction bases numbered 9, after V lost 5 bases and J lost 7 bases. For the CDR3, the DNA is TGTGCCAGTAGTCCCTGGACAGGGTTGGGTGAAGCTTTCTTT. Amino acid sequence: CASSPWTGLGEAFF.

This clonotype has a count of ten or more. The chain is built from TRBV28 and TRBJ1-6, with a weak D call TRBD1 (5 bases). Between the trimmed V and J ends, which lost 5 bases and 3 bases, there was a span of 11 bases. This CDR3 comprises 15 residues. Germline V gene sequence: CDR1 MDHEN, CDR2 SYDVKM. The CDR3 sequence is CASSPGIYYNSPLHF. In nucleotides, the CDR3 is TGTGCCAGCAGTCCAGGGATTTACTATAATTCACCCCTCCACTTT.

This chain connects TRBV19 to TRBJ1-1; TRBD1 aligns across 8 bases. CDR3 length: 14 residues. Germline V gene lookup returns CDR1 LNHDA and CDR2 SQIVND (reference sequence). V lost 6 bases, J lost 3 bases, and 6 bases stayed unmatched. The CDR3 nucleotides read TGTGCCAGTAGGACAGGGGCACTTTACACTGAAGCTTTCTTT. It translates to CASRTGALYTEAFF.

This chain links TRBV28 with TRBJ1-1; possible D gene TRBD1, 5 bases. Germline loops: CDR1 MDHEN, CDR2 SYDVKM. V lost 5 bases and J lost 4, with 14 bases in between. There are 14 residues in the CDR3. The CDR3, as DNA: TGTGCCAGCAGTCTGACCCCGGGGGGCACTGAAGCTTTCTTT. Translated, it gives CASSLTPGGTEAFF.

This chain connects TRBV20-1 to TRBJ2-2, with 9 bases aligning to TRBD2. The CDR3 totals 17 residues. After removal of 0 bases from V and 0 bases from J, the junction contained 5 bases not matched to a gene. The V gene's germline CDR1 is DFQATT and CDR2 SNEGSKA (reference sequence). In DNA form, the CDR3 reads TGCAGTGCTAGAGATCCTAGCGGGACACCGAACACCGGGGAGCTGTTTTTT. Amino acids: CSARDPSGTPNTGELFF.

CDR3 sequence: CASRNRADTQYF. For the CDR3, the DNA is TGTGCCAGCAGAAACAGAGCAGATACGCAGTATTTT. The chain employs TRBV6-6 and TRBJ2-3; D not resolved. V lost 6 bases and J lost 4, with 8 bases in between. This CDR3 contains 12 residues. The germline V gene encodes CDR1 MNHNY and CDR2 SVGAGI (reference sequence).

This clonotype was seen only a few times. This chain joins TRBV25-1 and TRBJ1-2; tentative D call: TRBD1 (6 bases). V shed 1 base and J shed 4 bases, with 16 bases lying between them. This CDR3 contains 16 residues. From germline, CDR1 is MGHDK and CDR2 SYGVNS. The CDR3 bases are TGTGCCAGCAGTGAATTGGTGGGCAGGGGCGGCTATGGCTACACCTTC. It translates to CASSELVGRGGYGYTF.

This sequence joins TRBV20-1 and TRBJ2-7, with 7 bases aligning to TRBD1. Germline assignment: CDR1 DFQATT and CDR2 SNEGSKA (reference sequence). The CDR3 sequence is 14 residues long. V dropped 0 bases and J dropped 6; count of bases not matched to a gene: 8. CDR3 region: CSARDLGQTGEQYF. CDR3 nucleotide sequence: TGCAGTGCTAGAGACCTGGGACAGACGGGCGAGCAGTACTTC.

Only a few counts were recorded for this clonotype. The chain has TRBV7-6 and TRBJ2-1, with 11 positions matching TRBD1. The CDR3 spans 16 residues. CDR1 is SGHVS, CDR2 FNYEAQ, per germline. V trimming: 7 bases; J trimming: 6 bases; junction bases outside the gene matches: 11. CDR3 loop: CASTLIPGQGGNEQFF. Written as DNA, the CDR3 is TGTGCCAGCACCCTAATTCCGGGACAGGGGGGCAATGAGCAGTTCTTC.